The source of this T cell receptor beta chain is a study of Ad26.COV2.S vaccination and SARS-CoV-2 variants. Per germline, CDR1 SEHNR and CDR2 FQNEAQ (reference sequence). The CDR3 extends over 12 amino acids. V was shortened by 8 bases and J by 5 bases, with 13 bases between the two germline ends. Treatment of the sample: roughly 20 received Ad26.COV2.S at low or high dose, single or two shots; about 5 received placebo; per-sample allocation not given. Repertoires come from day 63 after the first vaccine or placebo injection. Details on this clone: Its antigen is as yet unknown.

Data came from immunoSEQ multiplex PCR; TCRdb stores just in-frame clones and leaves some out. The sample lists approximately 410,000 clones; approximately 90% were seen once. Study results and limitations: Non-spike TCR breadth showed similarity between vaccine and placebo recipients.

The chain has TRBV7-9 and TRBJ2-7, with unresolved D. Here the sequenced sample was peripheral blood, taken in a trial of Ad26.COV2.S vaccine versus placebo. The TCR sequence derives from a person aged 18-65 years who received the Ad26.COV2.S COVID-19 vaccine or a placebo. CDR3 protein: CASGWGSNEQYF. The CDR3 DNA reads TGTGCCAGCGGGTGGGGTAGTAACGAGCAGTACTTC.